This TCR beta chain came from a study of blood T cell repertoires in COVID-19. Overall study: Sites in the United States, Italy and Spain provided acute and convalescent COVID-19 samples. T cells, B-cell-depleted T cells, or PBMCs supplied cDNA or gDNA.

Sequenced by immunoSEQ multiplex PCR; TCRdb stores in-frame clones only, minus some. The sample has roughly 250,000 clones, approximately 82% seen once. The CDR3 sequence is 14 residues long. V shed 9 bases and J shed 1 base, with 10 bases lying between them. The chain recombines TRBV6-7 with TRBJ2-6, with D uncertain. TRBV6-7 is reported as an ORF; its role is uncertain. This clonotype originated in a woman older than 75 with active or convalescent COVID-19. What was sequenced was peripheral blood. The CDR3 spells CASHVRSGANVLTF. CDR3 DNA sequence: TGTGCCAGTCACGTACGGTCTGGGGCCAACGTCCTGACTTTC.